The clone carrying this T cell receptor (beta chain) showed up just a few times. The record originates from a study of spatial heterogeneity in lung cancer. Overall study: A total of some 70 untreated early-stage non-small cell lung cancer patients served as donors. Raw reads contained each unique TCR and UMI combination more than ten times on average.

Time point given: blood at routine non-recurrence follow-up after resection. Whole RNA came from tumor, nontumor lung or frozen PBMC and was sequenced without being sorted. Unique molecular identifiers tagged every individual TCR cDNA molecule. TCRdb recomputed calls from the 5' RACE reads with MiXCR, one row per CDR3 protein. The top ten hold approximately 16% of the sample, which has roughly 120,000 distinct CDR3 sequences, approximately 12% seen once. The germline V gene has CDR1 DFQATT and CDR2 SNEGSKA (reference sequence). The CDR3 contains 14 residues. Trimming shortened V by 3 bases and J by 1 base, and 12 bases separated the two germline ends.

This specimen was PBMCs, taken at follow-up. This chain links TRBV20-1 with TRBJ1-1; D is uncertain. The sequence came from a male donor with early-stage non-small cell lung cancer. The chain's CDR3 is CSARSLSRNTEAFF. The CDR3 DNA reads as TGCAGTGCTAGGAGTTTAAGCAGGAACACTGAAGCTTTCTTT.